Listed below are T cell receptor beta chains from one sample, sequenced in a study of control samples from healthy donors and cancer patients. Using immunoSEQ multiplex PCR, the repertoire was profiled, and TCRdb retains in-frame clones only, with some absent. The table lists over 15,000 clones, about 87% of them singletons, with about 9.9% in the top ten. The sequenced material came from PBMCs. These TCRs come from a woman in her sixties or seventies with colorectal cancer. Both conserved end residues are part of each CDR3. D genes are given only for firm matches. Clone size is shown for a subset of rows, as once, few, many or a class of expanded clone.

D gene	V gene	clone size	J gene	CDR3 DNA	CDR3 protein
-	TRBV30	-	TRBJ1-6	TGTGCCTGGAGGGCCGGGGTTGGGAATTCACCCCTCCACTTT	CAWRAGVGNSPLHF
-	TRBV29-1	few	TRBJ2-2	TGCAGCGTCCGGAGTACCGGGGAGCTGTTTTTT	CSVRSTGELFF
-	TRBV24-1	-	TRBJ2-5	TGTGCCACCAGTGAACTGGAGGACCCCCAAGAGACCCAGTACTTC	CATSELEDPQETQYF
TRBD1	TRBV19	-	TRBJ1-2	TGTGCCAGTAGTAGCGGGACAGACGTTAACTATGGCTACACCTTC	CASSSGTDVNYGYTF
TRBD2	TRBV7-2	-	TRBJ2-1	TGTGCCAGCAGCTTCGGACTAGCGGCTTCCAATGAGCAGTTCTTC	CASSFGLAASNEQFF
-	TRBV7-9	-	TRBJ2-7	TGTGCCAGCAGCCGGGACGAAAACTCCTACGAGCAGTACTTC	CASSRDENSYEQYF
TRBD1	TRBV10-3	-	TRBJ2-1	TGTGCCATCAGGACAGGGGGGGAGCAGTTCTTC	CAIRTGGEQFF
TRBD1	TRBV24-1	-	TRBJ2-2	TGTGCCACCAGTGATACCGGGACAGGGGTAACCGGGGAGCTGTTTTTT	CATSDTGTGVTGELFF
-	TRBV18	-	TRBJ2-1	TGTGCCAGCTCACCGTTCTCCTACAATGAGCAGTTCTTC	CASSPFSYNEQFF
-	TRBV5-1	-	TRBJ2-4	TGCGCCAGCAGCTTGGGGCCAGACCCTACAGCCAAAAACATTCAGTACTTC	CASSLGPDPTAKNIQYF
-	TRBV5-6	-	TRBJ2-7	TGTGCCAGCAGCTTTTGGGTAGGGTTGAACAGGGCTGGGGCCTACGAGCAGTACTTC	CASSFWVGLNRAGAYEQYF
-	TRBV6-2/TRBV6-3	few	TRBJ2-1	TGTGCCAGCAGTTACTCGATGGCTGATGAGCAGTTCTTC	CASSYSMADEQFF
-	TRBV14	-	TRBJ1-1	TGTGCCAGCAGCCAAGCCGGGCGAACCACTGAAGCTTTCTTT	CASSQAGRTTEAFF
-	TRBV4-3	-	TRBJ1-6	TGCGCCAGCAGCCAAGAAAGGGGGGCATCTTCACCCCTCCACTTT	CASSQERGASSPLHF
-	TRBV7-9	-	TRBJ1-5	TGTGCCAGCAGCCTGGGAGAGAGGCCCCAGCATTTT	CASSLGERPQHF
-	TRBV6-5	-	TRBJ1-6	TGTGCCAGCAGATGGGCGGGGCGATATAATTCACCCCTCCACTTT	CASRWAGRYNSPLHF
-	TRBV5-8	once	TRBJ1-1	TGTGCCAGCAGCTTCCTCCGGGGGACTGAAGCTTTCTTT	CASSFLRGTEAFF
-	TRBV10-3	-	TRBJ1-4	TGTGCCATCAGTGAGTCGGGGGGACGAAGGAATGAAAAACTGTTTTTT	CAISESGGRRNEKLFF
-	TRBV5-6	-	TRBJ2-1	TGTGCCAGCAGCTTGGTCGGGAGTCGGGGCAATGAGCAGTTCTTC	CASSLVGSRGNEQFF
TRBD2	TRBV27	-	TRBJ2-1	TGTGCCACCAGCGGGGGGGGAAACAATGAGCAGTTCTTC	CATSGGGNNEQFF
TRBD1	TRBV18	-	TRBJ1-4	TGTGCCAGCTCACCACAAACAGGGGGCGCAACTAATGAAAAACTGTTTTTT	CASSPQTGGATNEKLFF
-	TRBV19	once	TRBJ1-4	TGTGCCAGTAGTCGGGGCCTCAAACTGTTTTTT	CASSRGLKLFF
TRBD1	TRBV18	-	TRBJ2-3	TGTGCCAGCTCATCCACCTCCGGACAGGGTACAACAGATACGCAGTATTTT	CASSSTSGQGTTDTQYF
-	TRBV12-3/TRBV12-4	-	TRBJ1-5	TGTGCCAGCAGTTTAAAAGCGGATCAGCCCCAGCATTTT	CASSLKADQPQHF
-	TRBV5-1	-	TRBJ2-2	TGCGCCAGCAGCTTGGAACGGGGCAGCAACACCGGGGAGCTGTTTTTT	CASSLERGSNTGELFF
-	TRBV5-4	few	TRBJ1-1	TGTGCCAGCAGCAAAGGACAGACCACGTCTGAAGCTTTCTTT	CASSKGQTTSEAFF
-	TRBV6-5	-	TRBJ2-2	TGTGCCAGCAAAGCCCGGGCAACGAACACCGGGGAGCTGTTTTTT	CASKARATNTGELFF
-	TRBV7-9	-	TRBJ1-5	TGTGCCAGCAGCCACAGTAGCAATCAGCCCCAGCATTTT	CASSHSSNQPQHF
-	TRBV4-1	-	TRBJ1-1	TGCGCCAGCAGCCAAGATCAGGGGCTGGGCACTGAAGCTTTCTTT	CASSQDQGLGTEAFF
-	TRBV4-3	-	TRBJ2-2	TGCGCCAGCAGCCAACTCCGGACGAACACCGGGGAGCTGTTTTTT	CASSQLRTNTGELFF
-	TRBV12-5	-	TRBJ1-2	TGTGCTAGTGATCCCCTCGGGGGCTACACCTTC	CASDPLGGYTF
-	TRBV6-5	-	TRBJ1-3	TGTGCCAGCAGTAATACAGGGAGCTCTGGAAACACCATATATTTT	CASSNTGSSGNTIYF
-	TRBV7-2	-	TRBJ2-1	TGTGCCAGCAGCTTACCAGTCTACAATGAGCAGTTCTTC	CASSLPVYNEQFF
TRBD2	TRBV6-1	-	TRBJ2-7	TGTGCCAGCAGTGTGTTTCGGGCTAGCGGGAGACACTACGAGCAGTACTTC	CASSVFRASGRHYEQYF
-	TRBV27	few	TRBJ2-3	TGTGCCAGCAGTTTATCCCCCCCCCGGGGGGCTAGCACAGATACGCAGTATTTT	CASSLSPPRGASTDTQYF
-	TRBV10-1	few	TRBJ1-2	TGCGCCAGCAGTGAGTCGATAGCAGGAACTTCTAACTATGGCTACACCTTC	CASSESIAGTSNYGYTF
TRBD1	TRBV29-1	-	TRBJ2-1	TGCAGCGTCCAAGGGACAGCCCGACTGGAGAATGAGCAGTTCTTC	CSVQGTARLENEQFF
-	TRBV9	few	TRBJ2-1	TGTGCCAGCAGCGACACTTTAAGCTCCTACAATGAGCAGTTCTTC	CASSDTLSSYNEQFF